The 29 T cell receptor beta chains presented below share a single source sample, sequenced in a study of T cell changes during pregnancy in multiple sclerosis. The table came from immunoSEQ multiplex PCR; TCRdb's copy has only in-frame clones and leaves some out. The sample lists just under 35,000 clones; approximately 91% were seen once. The sample consisted of peripheral blood, taken in the second trimester of pregnancy. The receptors derive from a female donor in good health, enrolled as a control in a pregnancy study.

V is TRBV28 and J is TRBJ2-7; 8 bases line up with TRBD2. The CDR3 spans 15 residues. Trimming took 6 bases from V and 3 from J; bases not matched to a gene: 10. In germline, CDR1 is MDHEN, CDR2 SYDVKM. CDR3 sequence reads: CASRTTGLDFYEQYF. The DNA of the CDR3 is TGTGCCAGCAGAACGACGGGACTAGACTTCTACGAGCAGTACTTC. Together with reference TRBV28 and TRBJ2-7, the CDR3 gives the full variable domain: DVKVTQSSRYLVKRTGEKVFLECVQDMDHENMFWYRQDPGLGLRLIYFSYDVKMKEKGDIPEGYSVSREKKERFSLILESASTNQTSMYLCASRTTGLDFYEQYFGPGTRLTVT.

V usage is TRBV28 and J usage is TRBJ2-7, with a tentative D call TRBD2 (6 bases). Germline assignment: CDR1 MDHEN and CDR2 SYDVKM. Between the trimmed V and J ends, which lost 7 bases and 2 bases, there was a span of 18 bases. The CDR3 has 15 amino acids. The CDR3 nucleotides are TGTGCCAGCATTTACTCGGGGGACGGGGCCTACGAGCAGTACTTC. Encoded protein: CASIYSGDGAYEQYF.

V is TRBV6-4 and J is TRBJ2-5; 9 bases align to TRBD2. This CDR3 region has 15 residues. V lost 0 bases to trimming and J lost 5 bases; unmatched junction nucleotides: 4. Germline V gives CDR1 MRHNA, CDR2 SNTAGT. CDR3 coding DNA: TGTGCCAGCAGTGACTCGTTTGCGGGAGGGGAGACCCAGTACTTC. Its protein product is CASSDSFAGGETQYF.

This clone was seen a single time. The V and J genes are TRBV4-2 and TRBJ2-7, with a weak D call TRBD1 (5 bases). Between the trimmed V and J ends, which lost 1 base and 2 bases, there was a span of 12 bases. The CDR3 has 15 amino acids. The germline V gene has CDR1 LGHNA and CDR2 YNFKEQ. The CDR3 loop is CASSQVGQETYEQYF. CDR3 DNA: TGTGCCAGCAGCCAAGTGGGGCAGGAAACCTACGAGCAGTACTTC.

The chain has TRBV29-1 and TRBJ1-2, with D uncertain. CDR3 length equals 12 residues. The V and J ends lost 0 bases and 4 bases respectively, with 6 bases between them. Germline V gene sequence: CDR1 SQVTM, CDR2 ANQGSEA. CDR3 region: CSVEDGVYGYTF. Written as DNA, the CDR3 is TGCAGCGTTGAAGACGGGGTCTATGGCTACACCTTC.

The chain recombines TRBV28 with TRBJ2-7, with D perhaps TRBD2 (6 bases). The V gene's germline CDR1 is MDHEN and CDR2 SYDVKM. V lost 6 bases, J lost 7 bases, and 13 bases lay in between. The CDR3 is made up of 12 amino acids. This CDR3 reads CASSQTRGEQYF. The CDR3 DNA reads TGTGCCAGCAGCCAGACTCGGGGGGAGCAGTACTTC. Together with reference TRBV28 and TRBJ2-7, the CDR3 gives the full variable domain: DVKVTQSSRYLVKRTGEKVFLECVQDMDHENMFWYRQDPGLGLRLIYFSYDVKMKEKGDIPEGYSVSREKKERFSLILESASTNQTSMYLCASSQTRGEQYFGPGTRLTVT.

V and J are TRBV6-6 and TRBJ2-7; 9 bases match TRBD2. After removal of 11 bases from V and 10 bases from J, the junction contained 15 bases not matched to a gene. The CDR3 contains 13 residues. The V gene's germline CDR1 is MNHNY and CDR2 SVGAGI (reference sequence). The CDR3 sequence: CAARVAGAREQYF. The CDR3 DNA is TGTGCCGCCAGGGTAGCGGGGGCCCGGGAACAGTACTTC.

The rearrangement uses TRBV6-1 and TRBJ1-1; a weak D match, TRBD1 (6 bases). This CDR3 is built from 15 residues. Trimming cost V 1 base and J 7 bases, with 16 bases left between them. Germline assignment: CDR1 MNHNS and CDR2 SASEGT. CDR3 DNA: TGTGCCAGCAGTGAAGGGACAGCCAGGTTCGATGAAGCTTTCTTT. Translating gives CASSEGTARFDEAFF.

J is TRBJ1-6 and V is TRBV4-2, with 10 bases aligning to TRBD1. Per the germline V gene, CDR1 is LGHNA and CDR2 is YNFKEQ. This CDR3 is 16 amino acids long. V trimming: 0 bases; J trimming: 8 bases; junction bases outside the gene matches: 4. CDR3 coding DNA: TGTGCCAGCAGCCAAGAGGGGGGACAGGGGTATTCACCCCTCCACTTT. Protein sequence: CASSQEGGQGYSPLHF.

The genes are TRBV9 and TRBJ2-1; 9 bases match TRBD2. The trim removed 5 bases at V and 8 bases at J, leaving 11 bases unmatched. CDR3 length equals 15 residues. In germline, CDR1 is SGDLS, CDR2 YYNGEE. The CDR3 loop is CASSPMGGGADEQFF. The DNA of the CDR3 is TGTGCCAGCAGTCCCATGGGCGGGGGGGCCGATGAGCAGTTCTTC.

The chain's CDR3 is CASSSGQGALGYTF. The CDR3 DNA is TGTGCCAGCAGTTCGGGACAGGGGGCGTTGGGCTACACCTTC. V is TRBV28 and J is TRBJ1-2, with 12 bases identical to TRBD1. The CDR3 length is 14 residues. Germline-derived CDR1 and CDR2 are MDHEN and SYDVKM. With 4 bases clipped from V and 8 bases from J, the junction kept 5 bases outside the gene matches.

The CDR3 DNA is TGTGCCAGTAGTATAGGGGTCGACTACCGCCGGGAGACCCAGTACTTC. Its translation is CASSIGVDYRRETQYF. The J gene is TRBJ2-5, the V gene TRBV19; tentatively, D is TRBD2 (5 bases). The CDR3 is 16 amino acids. Germline CDR1 is LNHDA and CDR2 is SQIVND (reference sequence). The ends were cut back, 1 base at V and 5 bases at J, with 17 bases in the middle.

To note about this clone: This same CDR3 is encoded by further DNA sequences in the sample. The chain employs TRBV2 and TRBJ2-7, with 14 bases matching TRBD2. Germline V CDR1 and CDR2: SNHLY, FYNNEI. This CDR3 contains 15 residues. V gave up 6 bases and J gave up 5 bases; unmatched junction bases: 6. Here the CDR3 reads CASRTGLAGGNEQYF. CDR3 bases: TGTGCCAGCAGGACTGGACTAGCGGGAGGCAACGAGCAGTACTTC.

The chain has TRBV30 and TRBJ2-7, with 7 bases matching TRBD1. This CDR3 is built from 12 residues. The junction had 2 bases not matched to a gene; V was cut back by 3 bases and J by 3 bases. Germline CDR1 and CDR2: GTSNPN and SVGIG (reference sequence). CDR3 bases: TGTGCCTGGAGAGACAGGGACTACGAGCAGTACTTC. This gives the protein CAWRDRDYEQYF.

The V gene is TRBV18, the J gene TRBJ2-1; 7 nucleotides match TRBD2. Germline values: CDR1 KGHSH, CDR2 LQKENI. This CDR3 is 16 amino acids long. The J segment lost 5 bases and the V segment lost 1 base, leaving 8 bases of the junction unmatched. CDR3 residues: CASSPRKAGLNNEQFF. The DNA of the CDR3 is TGTGCCAGCTCACCACGAAAAGCGGGGTTAAACAATGAGCAGTTCTTC.

This clone was detected once. This chain's CDR3 is CASSESGGLSNQPQHF. In DNA form, the CDR3 reads TGTGCCAGCAGTGAGAGCGGCGGCCTTAGCAATCAGCCCCAGCATTTT. The chain recombines TRBV2 with TRBJ1-5; D gene uncertain. Trimming stripped 3 bases from V and 0 bases from J, with 12 bases between. Germline V CDR1 and CDR2: SNHLY, FYNNEI. The CDR3 runs to 16 residues.

The chain combines TRBV15 with TRBJ2-3, with TRBD2 identical over 7 bases. V gave up 3 bases and J gave up 0 bases; unmatched junction bases: 15. CDR1 and CDR2 (germline): LNHNV, YYDKDF (reference sequence). The CDR3 length is 19 residues. The CDR3 region has the DNA TGTGCCACCAGCAGCCCCCGCGGGGGTCTTACATCTAGCACAGATACGCAGTATTTT. It codes for CATSSPRGGLTSSTDTQYF.

V and J are TRBV7-9 and TRBJ1-1; 7 nucleotides align to TRBD1. Unmatched junction bases numbered 7, after V lost 2 bases and J lost 4 bases. The germline gives CDR1 SEHNR, CDR2 FQNEAQ (reference sequence). The CDR3 sequence is 15 residues long. DNA of the CDR3: TGTGCCAGCAGCTTACTGCAGGGGGTGAGCACTGAAGCTTTCTTT. It specifies CASSLLQGVSTEAFF.

This clone was observed a handful of times. The J gene is TRBJ1-3, the V gene TRBV18; the match to TRBD1 covers 8 bases. The germline gives CDR1 KGHSH, CDR2 LQKENI. CDR3 length: 16 residues. The ends lost 4 bases at V and 0 bases at J; junction bases unmatched: 5. As DNA, the CDR3 is TGTGCCAGCTCACGGGACAGGCCGCCCTCTGGAAACACCATATATTTT. Translation: CASSRDRPPSGNTIYF.

The V and J genes are TRBV6-1 and TRBJ1-2; D uncertain. The CDR3 is 16 residues long. CDR1 MNHNS and CDR2 SASEGT come from the germline V gene. V was clipped by 2 bases and J by 7 bases, with 20 bases between them. CDR3 in amino acids: CASSETRTGSFGGYTF. The DNA of the CDR3 is TGTGCCAGCAGTGAAACCCGCACGGGTAGTTTCGGTGGCTACACCTTC.

The chain joins TRBV14 to TRBJ1-5, with D tentatively TRBD1 (5 bases). The CDR3 extends over 13 amino acids. CDR1 and CDR2 (germline): SGHDN, FVKESK. V was clipped by 3 bases and J by 6 bases, with 9 bases between them. The CDR3 is CASSQQGGQPQHF. In DNA form, the CDR3 reads TGTGCCAGCAGCCAGCAGGGTGGTCAGCCCCAGCATTTT.

The chain couples TRBV28 to TRBJ1-6, with 9 positions matching TRBD1. V dropped 7 bases and J dropped 7; count of bases not matched to a gene: 8. Germline assignment: CDR1 MDHEN and CDR2 SYDVKM. The CDR3 sequence is 15 residues long. The CDR3 DNA follows: TGTGCCAGCACCCCGATTGACAGGGGGAATTCACCCCTCCACTTT. Translation: CASTPIDRGNSPLHF.

The chain has TRBV5-1 and TRBJ2-3, with 16 bases matching TRBD2. Germline loops: CDR1 SGHRS, CDR2 YFSETQ. Trimming at V came to 3 bases and at J to 3 bases, leaving 7 bases not matched to a gene. The CDR3 runs 18 residues. CDR3: CASSSGLAGGPRTDTQYF. Here the CDR3 DNA reads TGCGCCAGCAGCTCGGGACTAGCGGGAGGGCCGAGGACAGATACGCAGTATTTT.

CDR3 coding DNA: TGTGCCAGCAGTTTTACTAGGGCAGGAGGATTTCGGCCCCAGCATTTT. The encoded protein is CASSFTRAGGFRPQHF. This chain joins TRBV28 and TRBJ1-5, with D unresolved. The CDR3 is 16 residues long. Germline CDR1 reads MDHEN; CDR2 reads SYDVKM. Trimming took 3 bases from V and 9 from J, leaving 21 bases between them.

By frequency in the sample, this clone is medium-sized. V usage is TRBV4-2 and J usage is TRBJ2-7; the D gene is possibly TRBD2 (6 bases). This CDR3 is 15 amino acids long. Per germline, CDR1 LGHNA and CDR2 YNFKEQ. Trimming removed 0 bases from V and 0 bases from J, with 9 bases in between. CDR3 DNA sequence: TGTGCCAGCAGCCAAGATCTAGCGAGCTCCTACGAGCAGTACTTC. Translating gives CASSQDLASSYEQYF.

This clone appeared a single time. The V gene is TRBV19, the J gene TRBJ2-1; TRBD2 is a possible D gene (5 bases). V lost 7 bases to trimming and J lost 7 bases, with 14 bases between them. The CDR3 has 13 residues. CDR1 and CDR2 from the germline V gene are LNHDA and SQIVND (reference sequence). In DNA, the CDR3 is TGTGCCAGTACCTCAAAGGGAGTGAATGAGCAGTTCTTC. Its protein is CASTSKGVNEQFF.

This rearrangement joins TRBV5-4 to TRBJ1-2, with TRBD1 as a possible D gene (6 bases). V lost 2 bases to trimming and J lost 12 bases, with 14 bases between them. The CDR3 is 12 amino acids. CDR1 is SGHNT and CDR2 is YYREEE in the germline V gene (reference sequence). The CDR3 DNA reads TGTGCCAGCAGCTTTCCCAGGGGTCCGGACACCTTC. This encodes CASSFPRGPDTF.

J is TRBJ2-7 and V is TRBV7-6, with TRBD1 identical over 7 bases. Germline assignment: CDR1 SGHVS and CDR2 FNYEAQ. CDR3 size: 19 residues. J lost 5 bases, V lost 11 bases, and 30 bases had no gene match. For the CDR3, the DNA is TGTGCCCGAATGCATCGGGACAGCCCAGCTTTGGGGGAGACTGACGAGCAGTACTTC. It translates to CARMHRDSPALGETDEQYF.

V usage is TRBV6-5 and J usage is TRBJ1-2, with a possible D match to TRBD1 (5 bases). This CDR3 has 14 amino acids. V was clipped by 6 bases and J by 3 bases, with 14 bases between them. CDR1 is MNHEY and CDR2 is SVGAGI in the germline V gene. In DNA, the CDR3 is TGTGCCAGCAGCCGTCGCCGGGGGGACTATGGCTACACCTTC. Amino acid sequence: CASSRRRGDYGYTF.